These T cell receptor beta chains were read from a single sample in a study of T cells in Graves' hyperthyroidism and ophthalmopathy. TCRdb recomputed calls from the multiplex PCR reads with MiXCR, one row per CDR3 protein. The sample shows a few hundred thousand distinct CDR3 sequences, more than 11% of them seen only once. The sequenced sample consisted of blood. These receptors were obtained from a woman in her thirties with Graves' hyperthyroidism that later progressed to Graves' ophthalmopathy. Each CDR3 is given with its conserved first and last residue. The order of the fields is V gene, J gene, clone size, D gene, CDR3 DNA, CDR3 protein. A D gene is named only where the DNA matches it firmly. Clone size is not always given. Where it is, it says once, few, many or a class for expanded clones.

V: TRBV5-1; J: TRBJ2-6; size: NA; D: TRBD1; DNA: TGCGCCAGCAGCTCCCAAAAGACAGGGGTGACTTTC; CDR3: CASSSQKTGVTF
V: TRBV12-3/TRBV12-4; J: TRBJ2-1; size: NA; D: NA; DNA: TGTGCCAGCAGTTCAAGCGATACAAACAATGAGCAGTTCTTC; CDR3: CASSSSDTNNEQFF
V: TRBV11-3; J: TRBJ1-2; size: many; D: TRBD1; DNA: TGTGCCAGCAGCTTAGGGACAGGCGATGGCTACACCTTC; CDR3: CASSLGTGDGYTF
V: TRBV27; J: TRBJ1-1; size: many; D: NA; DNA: TGTGCCAGCAGTACGATACTCCAAATGGCTGAAGCTTTCTTT; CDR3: CASSTILQMAEAFF
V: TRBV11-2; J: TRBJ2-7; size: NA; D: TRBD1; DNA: TGTGCCAGCAGCTCTCAAAGGACAGGAGCAGACGAGCAGTACTTC; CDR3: CASSSQRTGADEQYF
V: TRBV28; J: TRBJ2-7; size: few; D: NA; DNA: TGTGCCAGCCACGGACCGACCCTCGGCGAGCAGTACTTC; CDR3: CASHGPTLGEQYF
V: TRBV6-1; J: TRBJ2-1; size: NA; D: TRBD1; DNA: TGTGCCAGCAGGCGGGGACAGGGAGCCTACAATGAGCAGTTCTTC; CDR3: CASRRGQGAYNEQFF
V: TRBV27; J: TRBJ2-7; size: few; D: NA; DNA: TGTGCCAGCATTTTAGATCGGCTAGCGAGTTTCTACGAGCAGTACTTC; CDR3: CASILDRLASFYEQYF
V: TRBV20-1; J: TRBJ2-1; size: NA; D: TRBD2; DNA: TGCAGTGCTTTTAGCGGGGGGGTTTACAATGAGCAGTTCTTC; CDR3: CSAFSGGVYNEQFF
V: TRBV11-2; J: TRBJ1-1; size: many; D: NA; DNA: TGTGCCAGCAGACGGAGTTATGAAGCTTTCTTT; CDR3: CASRRSYEAFF
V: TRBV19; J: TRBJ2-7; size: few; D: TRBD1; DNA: TGTGCCAGTAGTCCCGGGACAGGAAAGGGTCTCGAGCAGTACTTC; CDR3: CASSPGTGKGLEQYF
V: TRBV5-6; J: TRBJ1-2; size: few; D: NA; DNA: TGTGCCAGCAGCTTGGGGCAGGCTCCGGGCTATGGCTACACCTTC; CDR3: CASSLGQAPGYGYTF